This entry is about one T cell receptor (beta chain). Its antigen remains unidentified. Assay: immunoSEQ multiplex PCR; the TCRdb copy retains only in-frame clones and omits some. This table holds a few million clones, more than 80% found once. The sample belongs to a study of shared clonotypes between healthy human individuals. Overall study results and limits: Despite large depth, sorted-subset datasets appeared incompletely sequenced.

Within Nashville, Tennessee resided all donors, each a Caucasian adult. The germline V and J ends were trimmed by 3 bases and 5 bases, with 16 bases remaining between them. CDR1 is MGHRA and CDR2 is YSYEKL in the germline V gene. The CDR3 length is 15 residues. The sample comprised naive CD4+ T cells sorted from blood. Subset specified: CD45RA+ positively selected. The chain employs TRBV4-1 and TRBJ1-2; the D gene is possibly TRBD1 (6 bases). This TCR was sampled from a man younger than 30 in good health. CDR3 coding DNA: TGCGCCAGCAGCCATCCCGACAGGCAGATATATGGCTACACCTTC. This sequence encodes CASSHPDRQIYGYTF.